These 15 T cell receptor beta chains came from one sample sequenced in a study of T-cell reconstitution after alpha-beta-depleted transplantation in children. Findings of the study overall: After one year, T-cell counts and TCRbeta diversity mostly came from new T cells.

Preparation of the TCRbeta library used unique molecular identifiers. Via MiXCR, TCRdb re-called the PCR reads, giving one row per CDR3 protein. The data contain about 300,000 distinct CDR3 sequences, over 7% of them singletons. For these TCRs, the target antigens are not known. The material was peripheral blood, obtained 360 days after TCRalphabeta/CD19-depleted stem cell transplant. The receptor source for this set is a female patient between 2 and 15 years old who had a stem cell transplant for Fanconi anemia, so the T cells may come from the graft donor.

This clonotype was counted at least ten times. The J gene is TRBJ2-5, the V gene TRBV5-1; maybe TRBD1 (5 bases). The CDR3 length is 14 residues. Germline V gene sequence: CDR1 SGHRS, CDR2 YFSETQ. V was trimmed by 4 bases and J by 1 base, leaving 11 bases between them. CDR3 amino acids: CASSPGILQETQYF. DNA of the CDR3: TGCGCCAGCAGCCCAGGGATTCTCCAAGAGACCCAGTACTTC. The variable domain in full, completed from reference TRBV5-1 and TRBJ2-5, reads KAGVTQTPRYLIKTRGQQVTLSCSPISGHRSVSWYQQTPGQGLQFLFEYFSETQRNKGNFPGRFSGRQFSNSRSEMNVSTLELGDSALYLCASSPGILQETQYFGPGTRLLVL.

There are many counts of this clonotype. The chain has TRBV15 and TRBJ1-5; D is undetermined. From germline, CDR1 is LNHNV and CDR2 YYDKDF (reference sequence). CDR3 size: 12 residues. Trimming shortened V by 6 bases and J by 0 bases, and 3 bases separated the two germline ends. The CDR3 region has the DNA TGTGCCACCAGTAATAGCAATCAGCCCCAGCATTTT. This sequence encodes CATSNSNQPQHF.

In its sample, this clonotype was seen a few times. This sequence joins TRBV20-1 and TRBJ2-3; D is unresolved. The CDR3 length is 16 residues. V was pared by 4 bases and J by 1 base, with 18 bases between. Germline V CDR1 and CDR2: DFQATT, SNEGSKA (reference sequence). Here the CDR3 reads CSANPGQPLRTDTQYF. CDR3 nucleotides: TGCAGTGCTAACCCGGGCCAACCCCTTCGCACAGATACGCAGTATTTT.

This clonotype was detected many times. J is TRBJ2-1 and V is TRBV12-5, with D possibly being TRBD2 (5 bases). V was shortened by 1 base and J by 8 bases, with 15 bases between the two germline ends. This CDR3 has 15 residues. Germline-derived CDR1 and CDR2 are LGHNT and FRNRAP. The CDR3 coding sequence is TGTGCTAGTGGTTTGGGGGCTAGCACAGTCGATGAGCAGTTCTTC. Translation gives CASGLGASTVDEQFF.

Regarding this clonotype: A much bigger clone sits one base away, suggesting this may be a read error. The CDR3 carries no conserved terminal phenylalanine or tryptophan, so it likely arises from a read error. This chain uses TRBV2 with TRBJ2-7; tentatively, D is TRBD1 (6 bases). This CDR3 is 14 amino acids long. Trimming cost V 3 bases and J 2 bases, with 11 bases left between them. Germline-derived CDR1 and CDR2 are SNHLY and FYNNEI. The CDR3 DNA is TGTGCCAGCAGTGATTTTGCAGGGGCCTACGAGCAGTACGAC. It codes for CASSDFAGAYEQYD.

The CDR3 here is CSARVQPTDTQYF. DNA for the CDR3: TGCAGTGCTAGAGTACAGCCCACAGATACGCAGTATTTT. V and J are TRBV20-1 and TRBJ2-3; D ambiguous. V was cut by 1 base and J by 2 bases, with 7 bases left in between. The CDR3 loop spans 13 amino acids. Looked up from germline, CDR1 is DFQATT and CDR2 is SNEGSKA (reference sequence).

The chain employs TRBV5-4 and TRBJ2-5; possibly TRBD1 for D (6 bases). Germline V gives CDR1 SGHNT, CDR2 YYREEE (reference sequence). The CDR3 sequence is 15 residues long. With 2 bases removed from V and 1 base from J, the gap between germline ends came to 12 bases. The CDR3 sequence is CASSFMKTGQETQYF. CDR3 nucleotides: TGTGCCAGCAGCTTCATGAAGACAGGCCAAGAGACCCAGTACTTC.

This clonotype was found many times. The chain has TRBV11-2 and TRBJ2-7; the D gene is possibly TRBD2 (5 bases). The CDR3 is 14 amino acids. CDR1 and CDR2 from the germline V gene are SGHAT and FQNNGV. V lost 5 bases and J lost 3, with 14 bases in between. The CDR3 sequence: CASSPSSGYYEQYV. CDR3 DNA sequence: TGTGCCAGCAGCCCCAGCAGCGGCTACTACGAGCAGTACGTC.

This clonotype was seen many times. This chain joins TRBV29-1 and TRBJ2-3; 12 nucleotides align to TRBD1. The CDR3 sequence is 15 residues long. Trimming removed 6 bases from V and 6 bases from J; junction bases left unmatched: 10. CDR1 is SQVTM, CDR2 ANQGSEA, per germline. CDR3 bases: TGCAGCGTGTCTCCGGGACAGGGGGCAACTGATACGCAGTATTTT. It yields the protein CSVSPGQGATDTQYF.

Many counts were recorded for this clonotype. The CDR3: CASSVVGEGVAGSYNEQFF. CDR3 sequence (DNA): TGTGCCAGCAGCGTAGTAGGGGAGGGGGTAGCGGGATCCTACAATGAGCAGTTCTTC. This rearrangement joins TRBV9 to TRBJ2-1; 8 positions agree with TRBD2. CDR1 is SGDLS, CDR2 YYNGEE, per germline. CDR3 length: 19 amino acids. Trimming removed 0 bases from V and 1 base from J; junction bases left unmatched: 12. Combining the CDR3 with reference TRBV9 and TRBJ2-1 gives the whole variable domain DSGVTQTPKHLITATGQRVTLRCSPRSGDLSVYWYQQSLDQGLQFLIQYYNGEERAKGNILERFSAQQFPDLHSELNLSSLELGDSALYFCASSVVGEGVAGSYNEQFFGPGTRLTVL.

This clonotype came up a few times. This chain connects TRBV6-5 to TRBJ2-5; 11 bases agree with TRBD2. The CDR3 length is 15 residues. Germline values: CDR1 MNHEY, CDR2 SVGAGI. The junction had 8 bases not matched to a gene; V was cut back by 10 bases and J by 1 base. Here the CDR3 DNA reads TGTGCCACCAGATTAGCGGGGGGGGGCCAAGAGACCCAGTACTTC. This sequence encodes CATRLAGGGQETQYF.

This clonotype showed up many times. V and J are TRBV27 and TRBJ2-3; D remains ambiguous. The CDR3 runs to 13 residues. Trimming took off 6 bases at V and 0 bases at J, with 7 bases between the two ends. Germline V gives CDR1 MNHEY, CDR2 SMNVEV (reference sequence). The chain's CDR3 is CASSQDSTDTQYF. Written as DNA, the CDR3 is TGTGCCAGCAGCCAGGACAGCACAGATACGCAGTATTTT.

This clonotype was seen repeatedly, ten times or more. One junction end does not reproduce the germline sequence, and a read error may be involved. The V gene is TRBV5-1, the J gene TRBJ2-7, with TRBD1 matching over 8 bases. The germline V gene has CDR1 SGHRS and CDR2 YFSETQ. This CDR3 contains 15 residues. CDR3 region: CASSLGGTGGYEQYF. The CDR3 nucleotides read TGTGCCAGCAGCTTAGGCGGGACAGGAGGCTACGAGCAGTACTTC.

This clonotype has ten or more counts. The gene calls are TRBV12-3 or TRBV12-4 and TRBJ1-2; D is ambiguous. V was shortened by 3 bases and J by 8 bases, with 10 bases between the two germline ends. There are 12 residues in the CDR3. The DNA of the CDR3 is TGTGCCAGCAGTTTGGTCCCGAACGGCTACACCTTC. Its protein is CASSLVPNGYTF.

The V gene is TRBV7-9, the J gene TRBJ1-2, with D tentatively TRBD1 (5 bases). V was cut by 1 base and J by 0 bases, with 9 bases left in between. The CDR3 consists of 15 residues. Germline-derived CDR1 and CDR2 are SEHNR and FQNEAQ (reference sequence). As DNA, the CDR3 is TGTGCCAGCAGCTTAGGCCGGGGGTCTAACTATGGCTACACCTTC. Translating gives CASSLGRGSNYGYTF.